In this sample, the clone carrying this TCR beta chain turned up once. Antigen unknown. The Oncomine TCR Beta short-read assay was what sequenced the DNA obtained from cultured CD4+ T cells. Genomic DNA was isolated from CD4+ T cells that had been cultured. TCRdb reprocessed the PCR reads via MiXCR and lists one record per CDR3 protein. Of about 7,600 distinct CDR3 sequences listed, approximately 70% are singletons. The sample is drawn from a study of vaccination and CD4 T cells after COVID-19. On the study more broadly: Samples taken post-COVID came a median about 98 days after diagnosis, ranging from 35 to 161. Researchers treated cells with overlapping spike peptides taken from SARS-CoV-2, HCoV-NL63, HCoV-OC43 and HCoV-229E.

Sample treatment: roughly ten-day PBMC culture with coronavirus spike peptide pools or control peptides (ViraFEST assay). This sequence originates from a human donor with COVID-19. The sequences come from cultured CD4+ T cells from blood, collected after SARS-CoV-2 vaccination.

The CDR3 coding sequence is TGTGCCATCAGCCCTGGACTAGCGGGTTCGTACGAGCAGTACTTC. Amino acid sequence: CAISPGLAGSYEQYF. The chain uses TRBV10-3 and TRBJ2-7; 11 bases are shared with TRBD2. V lost 6 bases and J lost 4; bases outside the gene matches: 8. The CDR3 length is 15 residues. Germline V lookup: CDR1 ENHRY, CDR2 SYGVKD.